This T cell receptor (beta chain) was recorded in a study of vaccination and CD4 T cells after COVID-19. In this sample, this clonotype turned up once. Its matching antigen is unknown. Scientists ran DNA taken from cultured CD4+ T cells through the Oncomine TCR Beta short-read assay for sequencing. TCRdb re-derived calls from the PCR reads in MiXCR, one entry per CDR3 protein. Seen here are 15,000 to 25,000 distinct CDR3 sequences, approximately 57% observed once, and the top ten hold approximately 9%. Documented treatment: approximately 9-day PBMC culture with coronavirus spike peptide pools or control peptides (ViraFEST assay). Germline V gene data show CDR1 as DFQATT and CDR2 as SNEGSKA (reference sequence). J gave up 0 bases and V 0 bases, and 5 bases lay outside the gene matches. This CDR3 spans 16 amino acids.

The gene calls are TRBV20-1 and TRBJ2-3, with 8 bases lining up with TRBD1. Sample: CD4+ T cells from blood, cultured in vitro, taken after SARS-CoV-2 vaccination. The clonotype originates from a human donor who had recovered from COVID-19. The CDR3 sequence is CSARDLRTGSTDTQYF. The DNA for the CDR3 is TGCAGTGCTAGAGATCTTAGGACAGGGAGCACAGATACGCAGTATTTT.